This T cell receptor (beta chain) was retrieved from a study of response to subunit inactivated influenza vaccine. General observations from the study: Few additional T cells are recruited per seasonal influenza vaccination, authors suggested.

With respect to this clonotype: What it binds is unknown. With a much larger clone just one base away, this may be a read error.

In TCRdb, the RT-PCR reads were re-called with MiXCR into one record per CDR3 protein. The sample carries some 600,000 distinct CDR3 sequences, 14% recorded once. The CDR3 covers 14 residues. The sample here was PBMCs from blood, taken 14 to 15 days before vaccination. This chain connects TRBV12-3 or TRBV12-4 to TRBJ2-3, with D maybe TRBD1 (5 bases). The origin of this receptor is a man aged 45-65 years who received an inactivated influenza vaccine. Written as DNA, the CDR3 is TGTGCCAGCAGTCTCCGACAGATCACAGATACGCAGTCTTTT. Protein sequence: CASSLRQITDTQSF.